This T cell receptor (beta chain) was recovered during a study of shared clonotypes between healthy human individuals. Profiling relied on immunoSEQ multiplex PCR, and the TCRdb table lists in-frame clones only, not all of them. This sample has under 600,000 clones; roughly four fifths occur once, and the top ten carry about 12%. The CDR3 runs 14 residues. Germline V CDR1 and CDR2: LNHDA, SQIVND (reference sequence). V was shortened by 3 bases and J by 7 bases, with 12 bases between the two germline ends. The sample comprised PBMCs. This clonotype was sampled from a woman aged 40 to 55 in good health. Some clones in this sample may be carry-over from other donors' samples. This chain uses TRBV19 with TRBJ2-2; D uncertain. In DNA form, the CDR3 reads TGTGCCAGTAGTATGTGGAAATTTGGCGGGGAGCTGTTTTTT. This encodes CASSMWKFGGELFF.